This T cell receptor (beta chain) was retrieved from a study of fetal regulatory T cell absence and autoimmunity. The overall study: IPEX patients had exocrine pancreas autoimmunity without clinical diabetes. Study-level points and caveats: Pancreas TCRs were oligoclonally enriched versus cord blood, some clones over 85-fold. Cord blood and pancreas showed broadly similar TRB gene family usage.

The V end lost 3 bases, the J end lost 1 base, and 13 bases lay between the germline ends. The CDR3 covers 15 residues. The germline CDR1 and CDR2 sequences are GTSNPN and SVGIG (reference sequence). The survey-level immunoSEQ assay was used. TCRdb keeps only in-frame clones here, not all; method: immunoSEQ multiplex PCR. The sample lists some 87,000 clones; approximately 75% were seen once. Concerning this clone itself: Its antigen is still unknown.

The sequence derives from a male donor with IPEX syndrome. This chain connects TRBV30 to TRBJ1-3, with D uncertain. Sequenced: pancreas tissue. The CDR3 reads CAWRPGRRSGNTIYF. As DNA, the CDR3 is TGTGCCTGGAGACCCGGCCGGCGGTCTGGAAACACCATATATTTT. The entire variable domain, with the rest obtained from reference TRBV30 and TRBJ1-3, is as follows: SQTIHQWPATLVQPVGSPLSLECTVEGTSNPNLYWYRQAAGRGLQLLFYSVGIGQISSEVPQNLSASRPQDRQFILSSKKLLLSDSGFYLCAWRPGRRSGNTIYFGEGSWLTVV.